Each of the 22 T cell receptor beta chains below was sequenced from the same sample in a study of blood T cell repertoires in COVID-19. This table comes from immunoSEQ multiplex PCR, and its TCRdb copy is limited to in-frame clones, with some not included. The table shows roughly 120,000 clones, with over 70% occurring only once. The material sequenced was peripheral blood. These receptors were collected from a woman in her forties or fifties with acute or convalescent COVID-19.

The gene calls are TRBV10-1 and TRBJ2-3; 9 bases are a match to TRBD2. CDR1 is WNHNN, CDR2 SYGVQD, per germline (reference sequence). J gave up 14 bases and V 0 bases, and 9 bases lay outside the gene matches. CDR3 length equals 14 residues. As DNA, the CDR3 is TGCGCCAGCAGTGAGTCGAGGATAGCGGGGGCCCTGTATTTT. Translation: CASSESRIAGALYF.

V and J are TRBV12-3 or TRBV12-4 and TRBJ1-2; 8 nucleotides line up with TRBD1. V lost 6 bases and J lost 8; bases outside the gene matches: 8. The length of the CDR3 is 13 residues. The CDR3 sequence: CASSQQTGEGYTF. The CDR3 nucleotides read TGTGCCAGCAGCCAGCAGACAGGGGAGGGCTACACCTTC.

The chain links TRBV24-1 to TRBJ2-1; 11 nucleotides align to TRBD1. The length of the CDR3 is 16 residues. V lost 5 bases and J lost 7; bases outside the gene matches: 9. CDR1 is KGHDR, CDR2 SFDVKD, per germline. This chain's CDR3 is CATSGAPGDRGNEQFF. CDR3 nucleotides: TGTGCCACCAGTGGTGCACCCGGGGACAGGGGGAATGAGCAGTTCTTC.

This clone has a single count. This chain connects TRBV5-1 to TRBJ1-2; D call uncertain. V was shortened by 2 bases and J by 0 bases, with 8 bases between the two germline ends. The CDR3 length is 14 residues. CDR1 and CDR2 (germline): SGHRS, YFSETQ. The chain's CDR3 is CASSFTTANYGYTF. Written as DNA, the CDR3 is TGCGCCAGCAGCTTCACAACAGCTAACTATGGCTACACCTTC.

This CDR3 is CASGDKNRDRDTGELFF. The CDR3, as DNA: TGTGCCAGCGGAGACAAAAACCGGGACAGGGATACCGGGGAGCTGTTTTTT. The chain is built from TRBV28 and TRBJ2-2, with TRBD1 identical over 9 bases. Germline values: CDR1 MDHEN, CDR2 SYDVKM. The CDR3 runs to 17 residues. The V gene end was trimmed by 8 bases and the J gene end by 5 bases; junction bases not matched to a gene: 15.

The chain is built from TRBV10-3 and TRBJ1-2; D gene uncertain. CDR3 length: 12 residues. Germline V CDR1 and CDR2: ENHRY, SYGVKD. V shed 3 bases and J shed 8 bases, with 10 bases lying between them. In nucleotides, the CDR3 is TGTGCCATCAGTGACGGGGTAGCGGGCTACACCTTC. It yields the protein CAISDGVAGYTF.

V and J are TRBV5-1 and TRBJ1-4; 7 nucleotides line up with TRBD1. The length of the CDR3 is 14 residues. Trimming at V came to 5 bases and at J to 2 bases, leaving 3 bases not matched to a gene. Germline V gene lookup returns CDR1 SGHRS and CDR2 YFSETQ. The DNA for the CDR3 is TGCGCCAGCAGACCGGGACAGACTAATGAAAAACTGTTTTTT. It translates to CASRPGQTNEKLFF.

The chain joins TRBV6-5 to TRBJ2-3; the match to TRBD2 covers 12 bases. The germline V gene has CDR1 MNHEY and CDR2 SVGAGI. There are 14 residues in the CDR3. V gave up 6 bases and J gave up 6 bases; unmatched junction bases: 4. The CDR3 coding sequence is TGTGCCAGCAGGCCGGGACTAGCGGGTGATACGCAGTATTTT. Its translation: CASRPGLAGDTQYF.

This clone came up a few times. The V and J genes are TRBV5-5 and TRBJ1-5; D uncertain. The ends were cut back, 1 base at V and 3 bases at J, with 11 bases in the middle. This CDR3 has 15 amino acids. CDR1 SGHKS and CDR2 YYEKEE come from the germline V gene (reference sequence). CDR3 DNA sequence: TGTGCCAGCAGCTTGCAGTGGAGGTCCAATCAGCCCCAGCATTTT. Translated: CASSLQWRSNQPQHF.

The chain combines TRBV5-1 with TRBJ1-1; D unclear. The CDR3 is made up of 13 amino acids. V was clipped by 0 bases and J by 8 bases, with 11 bases between them. The germline CDR1 and CDR2 sequences are SGHRS and YFSETQ. The CDR3 coding sequence is TGCGCCAGCAGCTTGGGCGGACTTCAGGAAGCTTTCTTT. Translation: CASSLGGLQEAFF.

This clone was seen once. The V call is TRBV30, the J call TRBJ2-2; D may be TRBD2 (7 bases). The CDR3 sequence is 17 residues long. Germline assignment: CDR1 GTSNPN and CDR2 SVGIG (reference sequence). Trimming took off 6 bases at V and 5 bases at J, with 25 bases between the two ends. CDR3 bases: TGTGCCTGCCCGCGCCGGAAAGGGGGGGTGGGAACCGGGGAGCTGTTTTTT. This sequence encodes CACPRRKGGVGTGELFF.

The chain combines TRBV19 with TRBJ2-4, with TRBD1 matching 7 bases. CDR1 and CDR2 (germline): LNHDA, SQIVND (reference sequence). This CDR3 has 17 residues. With 7 bases clipped from V and 5 bases from J, the junction kept 17 bases outside the gene matches. CDR3 loop: CASTKYTYGTVENIQYF. DNA for the CDR3: TGTGCCAGTACCAAGTATACCTACGGGACAGTAGAAAACATTCAGTACTTC.

The V call is TRBV5-1, the J call TRBJ2-3, with 8 bases fitting TRBD1. With 3 bases clipped from V and 6 bases from J, the junction kept 18 bases outside the gene matches. Looked up from germline, CDR1 is SGHRS and CDR2 is YFSETQ. The length of the CDR3 is 18 residues. CDR3 coding DNA: TGCGCCAGCAGCTCGACAACCGGGACAGGAGGGAGTAAGGATACGCAGTATTTT. It yields the protein CASSSTTGTGGSKDTQYF. Supplemented by reference TRBV5-1 and TRBJ2-3, the full variable domain reads KAGVTQTPRYLIKTRGQQVTLSCSPISGHRSVSWYQQTPGQGLQFLFEYFSETQRNKGNFPGRFSGRQFSNSRSEMNVSTLELGDSALYLCASSSTTGTGGSKDTQYFGPGTRLTVL.

The chain employs TRBV19 and TRBJ1-3, with D perhaps matching TRBD1 (5 bases). V was cut by 7 bases and J by 2 bases, with 9 bases left in between. Germline assignment: CDR1 LNHDA and CDR2 SQIVND (reference sequence). The CDR3 length is 13 residues. The chain's CDR3 is CASNQGTGNTIYF. CDR3 nucleotides: TGTGCCAGTAACCAGGGCACTGGAAACACCATATATTTT.

The chain is built from TRBV6-2 or TRBV6-3 and TRBJ1-6; D call uncertain. The CDR3 runs to 17 residues. The V end lost 0 bases, the J end lost 7 bases, and 16 bases lay between the germline ends. The germline V gene has CDR1 MNHEY and CDR2 SVGEGT. The CDR3: CASSYSSYPAPNSPLHF. The DNA for the CDR3 is TGTGCCAGCAGTTACTCGTCCTATCCTGCTCCCAATTCACCCCTCCACTTT.

This clone occurred a few times. The chain links TRBV18 to TRBJ1-1, with 10 bases that match TRBD1. The CDR3 contains 16 residues. Trimming removed 2 bases from V and 0 bases from J; junction bases left unmatched: 3. Germline assignment: CDR1 KGHSH and CDR2 LQKENI. The CDR3 here is CASSPGTGAMNTEAFF. DNA for the CDR3: TGTGCCAGCTCACCAGGGACAGGGGCAATGAACACTGAAGCTTTCTTT. Based on the CDR3 plus reference TRBV18 and TRBJ1-1, the full variable domain is NAGVMQNPRHLVRRRGQEARLRCSPMKGHSHVYWYRQLPEEGLKFMVYLQKENIIDESGMPKERFSAEFPKEGPSILRIQQVVRGDSAAYFCASSPGTGAMNTEAFFGQGTRLTVV.

The chain joins TRBV21-1 to TRBJ1-4; TRBD1, the D gene given by the table, was not confirmed from the DNA. TRBV21-1 is a pseudogene. This CDR3 is built from 16 residues. CDR3 DNA: TGTGCCAGCAGCACAGAGAAACAGGGGGAGAATGAAAAACTGTTTTTT. Translated, it gives CASSTEKQGENEKLFF.

The chain has TRBV5-6 and TRBJ1-2; TRBD1 matches 9 bases. The V gene end was trimmed by 2 bases and the J gene end by 6 bases; junction bases not matched to a gene: 8. CDR3 length: 15 residues. Germline V CDR1 and CDR2: SGHDT, YYEEEE. The CDR3 protein is CASSFTGGSAHGYTF. The CDR3 bases are TGTGCCAGCAGCTTCACAGGGGGCAGCGCCCATGGCTACACCTTC.

The chain recombines TRBV9 with TRBJ2-3; a possible D gene is TRBD2 (5 bases). Germline V gene sequence: CDR1 SGDLS, CDR2 YYNGEE. The CDR3 has 14 residues. V lost 0 bases, J lost 6 bases, and 11 bases lay in between. The chain's CDR3 is CASSVDGLSDTQYF. In DNA form, the CDR3 reads TGTGCCAGCAGCGTAGACGGACTCTCGGATACGCAGTATTTT.

The chain joins TRBV5-6 to TRBJ1-2, with D maybe TRBD1 (5 bases). V shed 4 bases and J shed 5 bases, with 9 bases lying between them. This CDR3 has 12 amino acids. Germline CDR1 and CDR2: SGHDT and YYEEEE. The CDR3 nucleotides read TGTGCCAGCAGCCCGGGGGATTATGGCTACACCTTC. Translation gives CASSPGDYGYTF. The full variable domain, rest sourced from reference TRBV5-6 and TRBJ1-2, is DAGVTQSPTHLIKTRGQQVTLRCSPKSGHDTVSWYQQALGQGPQFIFQYYEEEERQRGNFPDRFSGHQFPNYSSELNVNALLLGDSALYLCASSPGDYGYTFGSGTRLTVV.

The V gene is TRBV18, the J gene TRBJ2-3, with TRBD2 matching over 9 bases. CDR1 and CDR2 from the germline V gene are KGHSH and LQKENI. The CDR3 loop spans 16 amino acids. The J segment lost 2 bases and the V segment lost 3 bases, leaving 6 bases of the junction unmatched. The CDR3 region is CASSPAKRGDTDTQYF. CDR3 nucleotides: TGTGCCAGCTCACCGGCGAAGCGGGGGGACACAGATACGCAGTATTTT.

This clone was seen a single time. The rearrangement joins TRBV15 to TRBJ1-2; D gene uncertain. Trimming removed 0 bases at V and 4 bases at J, with 12 bases between. The germline V gene encodes CDR1 LNHNV and CDR2 YYDKDF (reference sequence). The CDR3 runs 15 residues. CDR3 in DNA: TGTGCCACCAGCAGAGATGGGGAGGGAGGCTATGGCTACACCTTC. It encodes CATSRDGEGGYGYTF.